Listed below are T cell receptor beta chains from one sample, sequenced in a study of T-cell memory formation after mild COVID-19. TCRdb re-analysed the 5' RACE reads in MiXCR, keeping a single row per CDR3 protein. This table holds about 170,000 distinct CDR3 sequences, around 13% found once. Sequenced material: PBMCs or a T cell subset sorted from them (not recorded which). The receptors derive from a man aged 18 to 29 who had mild COVID-19 (a few samples of this study predate the infection). Cell type and time point are not known. Both conserved end residues are part of each CDR3. Each record gives: V gene, clone size, J gene, D gene, CDR3 DNA, CDR3 protein. D genes are given only for firm matches. The size entry is marked missing in some rows and otherwise reads once, few, many or a size class.

v_gene: TRBV4-3; abundance: -; j_gene: TRBJ1-3; d_gene: -; CDR3nt: TGCGCCAGCAGCCAGGGTTTTGGGGGAGCTGGAAACACCATATATTTT; CDR3aa: CASSQGFGGAGNTIYF
v_gene: TRBV20-1; abundance: few; j_gene: TRBJ2-1; d_gene: TRBD2; CDR3nt: TGCAGTGCTGTCGCTAGCGGGGGTAGCTACAATGAGCAGTTCTTC; CDR3aa: CSAVASGGSYNEQFF
v_gene: TRBV7-2; abundance: -; j_gene: TRBJ2-5; d_gene: -; CDR3nt: TGTGCCAGCAGTCGTAGCTCCACGCTAATCGAGACCCAGTACTTC; CDR3aa: CASSRSSTLIETQYF
v_gene: TRBV6-6; abundance: few; j_gene: TRBJ1-1; d_gene: -; CDR3nt: TGTGCCAGCAGTTACGGGATAGCCAACTTGGGCACTGAAGCTTTCTTT; CDR3aa: CASSYGIANLGTEAFF
v_gene: TRBV12-3/TRBV12-4; abundance: few; j_gene: TRBJ1-5; d_gene: -; CDR3nt: TGTGCCAGCAGTTTGAACCCCCGGAATCAGCCCCAGCATTTT; CDR3aa: CASSLNPRNQPQHF
v_gene: TRBV7-8; abundance: -; j_gene: TRBJ2-7; d_gene: TRBD1; CDR3nt: TGTGCCAGCAGCAAGGGACAGGCGTACAGCCTTGGGGCTTACGAGCAGTACTTC; CDR3aa: CASSKGQAYSLGAYEQYF
v_gene: TRBV20-1; abundance: -; j_gene: TRBJ1-2; d_gene: -; CDR3nt: TGCAGTGCCGGCCCCGGTTGGGGTGGCTACACCTTC; CDR3aa: CSAGPGWGGYTF
v_gene: TRBV3-1; abundance: many; j_gene: TRBJ1-1; d_gene: -; CDR3nt: TGTGCCAGCAGCCAAAACGAATTGGGGCCCGGTTCCAAAAGGTTT; CDR3aa: CASSQNELGPGSKRF
v_gene: TRBV28; abundance: -; j_gene: TRBJ2-7; d_gene: -; CDR3nt: TGTGCCAGCCGGGACACTTCCTACGAGCAGTACTTC; CDR3aa: CASRDTSYEQYF
v_gene: TRBV7-2; abundance: few; j_gene: TRBJ2-3; d_gene: -; CDR3nt: TGTGCCAGCAGCTTGGTTTGGAATACGCAGTATTTT; CDR3aa: CASSLVWNTQYF
v_gene: TRBV27; abundance: -; j_gene: TRBJ1-4; d_gene: TRBD1; CDR3nt: TGTGCCAGCAGTCGCGGGACAGGGGAGGGAAAACTGTTTTTT; CDR3aa: CASSRGTGEGKLFF
v_gene: TRBV3-1; abundance: few; j_gene: TRBJ1-6; d_gene: -; CDR3nt: TGTGCCAGCAGCCAAAACTCCAATTCACCCCTCCACTTT; CDR3aa: CASSQNSNSPLHF
v_gene: TRBV4-3; abundance: -; j_gene: TRBJ2-6; d_gene: -; CDR3nt: TGCGCCAGCAGCCAAGTCGGGAGATCTGGGGCCAACGTCCTGACTTTC; CDR3aa: CASSQVGRSGANVLTF
v_gene: TRBV4-1; abundance: few; j_gene: TRBJ2-1; d_gene: -; CDR3nt: TGCGCCAGCAGCCAGCATGGGGTGAGCTCCTACAATGAGCAGTTCTTC; CDR3aa: CASSQHGVSSYNEQFF
v_gene: TRBV5-1; abundance: few; j_gene: TRBJ1-1; d_gene: -; CDR3nt: TGCGCCAGCAGCTTGCCCAGCCCCGAAGCTTTCTTT; CDR3aa: CASSLPSPEAFF
v_gene: TRBV7-6; abundance: few; j_gene: TRBJ2-7; d_gene: TRBD2; CDR3nt: TGTGCCAGCAGCGCCGCTAGCGGGGGGGGCGAGCAGTACTTC; CDR3aa: CASSAASGGGEQYF
v_gene: TRBV12-3/TRBV12-4; abundance: few; j_gene: TRBJ2-3; d_gene: -; CDR3nt: TGTGCCAGCAGTCTAGAGGACAGAATCTATACAGATACGCAGTATTTT; CDR3aa: CASSLEDRIYTDTQYF
v_gene: TRBV7-9; abundance: many; j_gene: TRBJ1-1; d_gene: TRBD1; CDR3nt: TGTGCCAGCTCCTGGACAGGGCGAACTGAAGCTTTCTTT; CDR3aa: CASSWTGRTEAFF
v_gene: TRBV7-3; abundance: -; j_gene: TRBJ2-2; d_gene: -; CDR3nt: TGTGCCAGCAGCTTATCCGGCGGGGAGCTGTTTTTT; CDR3aa: CASSLSGGELFF
v_gene: TRBV5-1; abundance: -; j_gene: TRBJ2-4; d_gene: -; CDR3nt: TGCGCCAGCAGCTTGATCGGGCGAGACATTCAGTACTTC; CDR3aa: CASSLIGRDIQYF
v_gene: TRBV5-1; abundance: -; j_gene: TRBJ1-1; d_gene: -; CDR3nt: TGCGCCAGCAGCTTGGCCGCGTGGGGAGCGAACACTGAAGCTTTCTTT; CDR3aa: CASSLAAWGANTEAFF
v_gene: TRBV4-2; abundance: few; j_gene: TRBJ2-3; d_gene: -; CDR3nt: TGTGCCAGCAGCCAATCAGCCAGCGTAGATACGCAGTATTTT; CDR3aa: CASSQSASVDTQYF
v_gene: TRBV7-3; abundance: many; j_gene: TRBJ2-1; d_gene: -; CDR3nt: TGTGCCAGCAGCTTAACCGGCGGGACACACAATGAGCAGTTCTTC; CDR3aa: CASSLTGGTHNEQFF
v_gene: TRBV3-1; abundance: -; j_gene: TRBJ1-4; d_gene: TRBD1; CDR3nt: TGTGCCAGCAGCCAAAACCGGGACAGGGGTGAAAAACTGTTTTTT; CDR3aa: CASSQNRDRGEKLFF
v_gene: TRBV20-1; abundance: few; j_gene: TRBJ1-2; d_gene: TRBD1; CDR3nt: TGCAGTGCGGGACAGCGCCTGGAAAACTATGGCTACACCTTC; CDR3aa: CSAGQRLENYGYTF
v_gene: TRBV5-1; abundance: few; j_gene: TRBJ2-3; d_gene: TRBD1; CDR3nt: TGCGCCAGCAGCTTAGGGACAGGGGCAGATACGCAGTATTTT; CDR3aa: CASSLGTGADTQYF
v_gene: TRBV24-1; abundance: -; j_gene: TRBJ1-2; d_gene: TRBD1; CDR3nt: TGTGCCACCAGTGACTCGGACAGGGTGAATGGCTACACCTTC; CDR3aa: CATSDSDRVNGYTF
v_gene: TRBV5-5; abundance: -; j_gene: TRBJ1-1; d_gene: -; CDR3nt: TGTGCCAGCAGCACCCTCTCCGCGGCTAGAGAAGCTTTCTTT; CDR3aa: CASSTLSAAREAFF
v_gene: TRBV5-1; abundance: many; j_gene: TRBJ2-5; d_gene: TRBD1; CDR3nt: TGCGCCAGCAGCGTGGGACAGAGGTTGGGTCAAGAGACCCAGTACTTC; CDR3aa: CASSVGQRLGQETQYF
v_gene: TRBV6-5; abundance: few; j_gene: TRBJ1-3; d_gene: -; CDR3nt: TGTGCCAGCAGTTACTCTAGCATAATTGGGAACACCATATATTTT; CDR3aa: CASSYSSIIGNTIYF
v_gene: TRBV6-5; abundance: -; j_gene: TRBJ2-6; d_gene: -; CDR3nt: TGTGCCAGCAGTTATGGCAGGTCTGGGGCCAACGTCCTGACTTTC; CDR3aa: CASSYGRSGANVLTF
v_gene: TRBV12-3/TRBV12-4; abundance: -; j_gene: TRBJ1-2; d_gene: -; CDR3nt: TGTGCCAGCAGTCTGCCCCAGATATATGGCTACACCTTC; CDR3aa: CASSLPQIYGYTF
v_gene: TRBV7-9; abundance: -; j_gene: TRBJ1-2; d_gene: -; CDR3nt: TGTGCCAGCAGCCCAACGGGGGATGGCTACACCTTC; CDR3aa: CASSPTGDGYTF
v_gene: TRBV7-2; abundance: few; j_gene: TRBJ2-5; d_gene: TRBD1; CDR3nt: TGTGCCAGCAGCACCCGGGACAGTCAAGAGACCCAGTACTTC; CDR3aa: CASSTRDSQETQYF
v_gene: TRBV7-2; abundance: few; j_gene: TRBJ2-7; d_gene: TRBD2; CDR3nt: TGTGCCAGCAGTTATCTAGCGGGGCAGACCTACGAGCAGTACTTC; CDR3aa: CASSYLAGQTYEQYF
v_gene: TRBV6-2/TRBV6-3; abundance: few; j_gene: TRBJ2-1; d_gene: TRBD2; CDR3nt: TGTGCCAGCAGTCCGAGCGGGGGACCCTACAATGAGCAGTTCTTC; CDR3aa: CASSPSGGPYNEQFF
v_gene: TRBV15; abundance: few; j_gene: TRBJ2-1; d_gene: TRBD2; CDR3nt: TGTGCCACCAGCAGAGAGGCGTCTAGCGGCAGTTTCTTC; CDR3aa: CATSREASSGSFF
v_gene: TRBV20-1; abundance: -; j_gene: TRBJ2-4; d_gene: -; CDR3nt: TGCAGTGCTAGGGGCCTCCGGGACACATCCGCGCTAGCCAAAAACATTCAGTACTTC; CDR3aa: CSARGLRDTSALAKNIQYF
v_gene: TRBV7-3; abundance: few; j_gene: TRBJ2-3; d_gene: -; CDR3nt: TGTGCCAGCAGAGGGGCCGCGACAGATACGCAGTATTTT; CDR3aa: CASRGAATDTQYF
v_gene: TRBV6-5; abundance: few; j_gene: TRBJ1-1; d_gene: -; CDR3nt: TGTGCCAGCAGCCCCTGGGGGAACACTGAAGCTTTCTTT; CDR3aa: CASSPWGNTEAFF
v_gene: TRBV6-5; abundance: -; j_gene: TRBJ1-2; d_gene: -; CDR3nt: TGTGCCAGCAGTTCTACCTCGACAGTCTTAGGCTACACCTTC; CDR3aa: CASSSTSTVLGYTF
v_gene: TRBV7-8; abundance: -; j_gene: TRBJ2-1; d_gene: TRBD2; CDR3nt: TGTGCCAGCAGCTTGCGGGGACCGGGGGGACGCGATGAGCAGTTCTTC; CDR3aa: CASSLRGPGGRDEQFF
v_gene: TRBV20-1; abundance: few; j_gene: TRBJ1-1; d_gene: -; CDR3nt: TGCAGTGCTAGAGATAACCCAGGGTTGGCTTTCTTT; CDR3aa: CSARDNPGLAFF
v_gene: TRBV24-1; abundance: few; j_gene: TRBJ2-1; d_gene: TRBD2; CDR3nt: TGTGCCACCAGTGAGGGGGGGATATGGGAGCAGTTCTTC; CDR3aa: CATSEGGIWEQFF
v_gene: TRBV6-2/TRBV6-3; abundance: few; j_gene: TRBJ2-7; d_gene: TRBD1; CDR3nt: TGTGCCAGCAGTTACCCCCGGACAGGCAGACCCTACGAGCAGTACTTC; CDR3aa: CASSYPRTGRPYEQYF
v_gene: TRBV12-3/TRBV12-4; abundance: few; j_gene: TRBJ2-1; d_gene: TRBD2; CDR3nt: TGTGCCAGCAGTTTCAGCGGGGGGGTGGAGTTCTTC; CDR3aa: CASSFSGGVEFF
v_gene: TRBV7-3; abundance: -; j_gene: TRBJ2-2; d_gene: -; CDR3nt: TGTGCCAGCAGCTTATCAGCCGGGAGTGGCACCGGGGAGCTGTTTTTT; CDR3aa: CASSLSAGSGTGELFF
v_gene: TRBV5-8; abundance: -; j_gene: TRBJ2-1; d_gene: -; CDR3nt: TGTGCCAGCAGCACGGGGCCAGGAAACTTACTCTATGAGCAGTTCTTC; CDR3aa: CASSTGPGNLLYEQFF
v_gene: TRBV29-1; abundance: -; j_gene: TRBJ1-4; d_gene: -; CDR3nt: TGCAGCGTTGAAGTAGGAAAACTGTTTTTT; CDR3aa: CSVEVGKLFF
v_gene: TRBV12-3/TRBV12-4; abundance: few; j_gene: TRBJ1-4; d_gene: -; CDR3nt: TGTGCCAGCTCCTGGGGAGAAAAACTGTTTTTT; CDR3aa: CASSWGEKLFF
v_gene: TRBV5-1; abundance: -; j_gene: TRBJ2-1; d_gene: -; CDR3nt: TGCGCCAGCAGCGAAATAAACCCTACCCTCAATGAGCAGTTCTTC; CDR3aa: CASSEINPTLNEQFF
v_gene: TRBV6-5; abundance: -; j_gene: TRBJ2-3; d_gene: TRBD2; CDR3nt: TGTGCCAGCACCTATCGGGGGGGCACAGATACGCAGTATTTT; CDR3aa: CASTYRGGTDTQYF
v_gene: TRBV10-3; abundance: few; j_gene: TRBJ1-2; d_gene: -; CDR3nt: TGTGCCATCACCCATGAGGGGACGGTTTATGGCTACACCTTC; CDR3aa: CAITHEGTVYGYTF
v_gene: TRBV3-1; abundance: -; j_gene: TRBJ1-1; d_gene: -; CDR3nt: TGTGCCAGCAGCCAAGGAGGGGGGCAGTACACTGAAGCTTTCTTT; CDR3aa: CASSQGGGQYTEAFF
v_gene: TRBV7-2; abundance: -; j_gene: TRBJ1-1; d_gene: -; CDR3nt: TGTGCCAGCAGCTTGGTTCGTGGTGGGAACACTGAAGCTTTCTTT; CDR3aa: CASSLVRGGNTEAFF
v_gene: TRBV6-5; abundance: few; j_gene: TRBJ2-3; d_gene: -; CDR3nt: TGTGCCAGCCGAAAGGCCGGAGATACGCAGTATTTT; CDR3aa: CASRKAGDTQYF
v_gene: TRBV29-1; abundance: few; j_gene: TRBJ2-2; d_gene: -; CDR3nt: TGCAGCGCGGAAAAACAGCTGAACACCGGGGAGCTGTTTTTT; CDR3aa: CSAEKQLNTGELFF
v_gene: TRBV6-5; abundance: few; j_gene: TRBJ2-3; d_gene: TRBD2; CDR3nt: TGTGCCAGCAGTTACTTCGGACTAGCGGGGAGCACAGATACGCAGTATTTT; CDR3aa: CASSYFGLAGSTDTQYF
v_gene: TRBV20-1; abundance: few; j_gene: TRBJ1-5; d_gene: -; CDR3nt: TGCAGTGCTCAAGACAGGCTTAGCAATCAGCCCCAGCATTTT; CDR3aa: CSAQDRLSNQPQHF
v_gene: TRBV20-1; abundance: many; j_gene: TRBJ2-5; d_gene: -; CDR3nt: TGCAGTGCTAGAGACACCGCTCAAGAGACCCAGTACTTC; CDR3aa: CSARDTAQETQYF